Sequencing of this T cell receptor beta chain was carried out in a study of response to subunit inactivated influenza vaccine. TCRdb re-analysed the RT-PCR reads in MiXCR, keeping a single row per CDR3 protein. Of 500,000 or so distinct CDR3 sequences listed, approximately 17% were seen once; the top ten hold approximately 3%. General study results and limits: Authors suggested few new T cells are recruited by each seasonal influenza vaccination.

The CDR3 sequence is 17 residues long. Of note for this clonotype: Its antigen is not identified.

The sequencing here drew on CD4+ T cells sorted from PBMCs, taken about 23 months after vaccination. The chain links TRBV21-1 to TRBJ2-7; TRBD2 reflects the table's D call only, with no check against the DNA. TRBV21-1 is annotated as a pseudogene. This TCR was sampled from a man in his fifties or sixties who received an inactivated influenza vaccine. The CDR3 DNA sequence: TGTGCCAGCAGCAAAGCGCTTGGTAAGCGGAGAGAATACGAGCAGTACTTC. It translates to CASSKALGKRREYEQYF.